This paragraph covers one T cell receptor beta chain sequence. The antigen it binds to is not known. No much larger clone is present one base from it, and per-base qualities are unavailable. A single peripheral blood draw of around 0.11 L on average was collected from each donor into heparinised tubes. A BD FACSAria II and a panel including CD45RO, CCR7, CD25, CD127, CD95 and CD27 were used to sort naive, central memory, regulatory and stem cell-like memory CD4+ T cells. All sorted populations exceeded 95% purity. PBMCs were separated immediately by Lymphoprep density gradient centrifugation and were stained directly, without being cultured. So that batch effects would be minimized, each experiment stained and sorted samples in pairs, pairing one healthy donor with one patient. The data were obtained in a study of beta chain features in type 1 diabetes (dated 2018 in TCRdb). Regarding the study in general: Mean age, gender distribution, total cell number and subset yield did not differ between patients and healthy donors. In the study, TCRB repertoires of sorted circulating CD4+ T cell subsets from recently diagnosed type 1 diabetes patients were compared with those of matched healthy donors. Across all samples, 90 million to 130 million sorted cells were examined, and cell number per subset correlated strongly with RNA yield. Whereas all 28 donors provided naive and central memory subsets, regulatory and stem cell-like memory subsets were isolated from just 8 patients and about 8 healthy donors.

General conclusions and limits of the study: Shorter templates might have been favored by PCR, but patient and control samples were amplified and corrected together, so both groups would have been affected equally by any skew. Naive, central memory and regulatory TCRB repertoires appeared to be more alike among patients than among healthy donors. Because the HLA sub-analyses included only small numbers of individuals, any influence of HLA type on TCRB rearrangement was left unresolved. Sequencing cDNA rather than genomic DNA could over-represent highly expressing activated cells, although activation and CD3 levels did not differ between groups. Fewer insertions and more nucleotide deletions at VDJ recombination sites were observed in patients with type 1 diabetes, implying thymic rearrangement abnormalities. In all four CD4+ subsets, TCRB CDR3 length was moderately but significantly shorter in type 1 diabetes patients.

The CDR3 contains 16 residues, cysteine and phenylalanine counted. The retained sequence is limited to the CDR3, 48 bases, with the frame set at the first base. At the junction V is shortened by 0 bases and J by 0 bases; bases outside the gene matches: 5. The CDR1 and CDR2 encoded by the germline V gene are MNHEY and SVGAGI. The entire amount of isolated RNA was reverse transcribed using the High Capacity cDNA Reverse Transcription Kit, so the sequenced TCRB transcripts were expressed ones. Deep immunoSEQ sequencing was applied to naive, central memory and regulatory T cell samples, giving an average of roughly 3.5 million total reads per sample. Sorted cells were lysed in RLT buffer, and RNA was extracted using DNase-treated RNeasy Micro or Mini kits according to cell number. Each cell subset was processed on its own to prevent cross-contamination, while patient and healthy donor samples were processed together. The immunoSEQ multiplex PCR was used to amplify TCRB sequences from cDNA, yielding 87-bp fragments that span the CDR3 region. Amplicons were sequenced on the Illumina HiSeq platform. The study's own analysis went as follows. PCR bias was corrected computationally using synthetic template baselines, and reads within Hamming distance 2 were collapsed, with unmergeable singletons discarded. Reads were aligned against IMGT so that V, D and J genes, CDR3 length and insertions or deletions at six rearrangement sites could be assigned. Clonotype counts were normalized to sorted cell number within each subset before computing true diversity and Gini coefficients with the tcR R package. The overlap coefficient, calculated on TCRB nucleotide sequences, was used to measure repertoire sharing. Out-of-frame TCRB sequences from naive cells were analyzed to stand in for the pre-selection repertoire. TCRdb retrieved this table from immuneACCESS and kept in-frame rearrangements only. Not all clones are present; in checked studies, unresolved V genes account for under half, and no reason is known for the remainder. The DNA gave D and trimming, while V, J and clone size come from that table. This sample gives around 250,000 clones in total; 11% to 15% of them show up just once. Approximately 0.02% of the sample is held by the ten biggest clonotypes.

The TCR was taken from a man younger than 45 with type 1 diabetes. Material for sequencing was naive CD4+ T cells from blood. The cell subset or site label, read with the paper, signifies: true naive CD4+ T cells. Recombination joined TRBV6-5 with TRBJ2-7; 7 bases in the junction line up with TRBD1. DNA sequence: TGTGCCAGCAGTTACTCCGACAGGGCAAGCTCCTACGAGCAGTACTTC. Translation gives CASSYSDRASSYEQYF.